These 9 T cell receptor beta chains were all obtained from the same sample, sequenced in a study of OX40 agonist ivuxolimab in advanced cancers. Produced via immunoSEQ multiplex PCR; TCRdb's table is partial and in-frame only. The data contain 90,000 to 100,000 clones, about nine tenths of them seen just once; the ten biggest clones take up 0.8% to 0.9%. The sequenced sample was CD4+ or CD8+ T cells sorted from blood, obtained in a trial of the OX40 agonist ivuxolimab. The receptors stem from an adult with an advanced solid tumor such as melanoma, head and neck, liver or kidney cancer.

This chain links TRBV6-1 with TRBJ1-2; TRBD1 agrees at 11 bases. J was trimmed by 3 bases and V by 2 bases; bases with no gene match: 8. The CDR3 consists of 17 residues. Germline V gene data show CDR1 as MNHNS and CDR2 as SASEGT. In nucleotides, the CDR3 is TGTGCCAGCAGTGAAACGGGGACAGGGGGTATTGACTATGGCTACACCTTC. Its protein is CASSETGTGGIDYGYTF.

This chain joins TRBV7-6 and TRBJ1-1, with D uncertain. The V gene's germline CDR1 is SGHVS and CDR2 FNYEAQ. Trimming shortened V by 1 base and J by 0 bases, and 9 bases separated the two germline ends. The CDR3 runs to 15 residues. In nucleotides, the CDR3 is TGTGCCAGCAGCTTAGGGGCAGACATGAACACTGAAGCTTTCTTT. It translates to CASSLGADMNTEAFF.

The chain recombines TRBV4-1 with TRBJ2-1; D is unresolved. CDR1 and CDR2 (germline): MGHRA, YSYEKL. V was trimmed by 0 bases and J by 0 bases, leaving 6 bases between them. The CDR3 extends over 15 amino acids. As DNA, the CDR3 is TGCGCCAGCAGCCAAGATTCCAGCTCCTACAATGAGCAGTTCTTC. Residues: CASSQDSSSYNEQFF.

The rearrangement links TRBV5-1 to TRBJ2-1, with 14 positions matching TRBD2. Germline CDR1 and CDR2: SGHRS and YFSETQ. Unmatched junction bases numbered 1, after V lost 4 bases and J lost 7 bases. The CDR3 has 14 residues. The CDR3 sequence: CASSGTSGRNEQFF. The CDR3 DNA sequence: TGCGCCAGCAGCGGGACTAGCGGGAGAAATGAGCAGTTCTTC.

This chain joins TRBV7-6 and TRBJ2-7, with TRBD2 matching over 8 bases. CDR1 and CDR2 from the germline V gene are SGHVS and FNYEAQ. The CDR3 length is 14 residues. V lost 4 bases, J lost 2 bases, and 4 bases stayed unmatched. In DNA, the CDR3 is TGTGCCAGCAGCTCCAGCGGGAGAACCTACGAGCAGTACTTC. The encoded protein is CASSSSGRTYEQYF.

V gene TRBV29-1 combines with J gene TRBJ1-1; D is uncertain. Germline CDR1 and CDR2: SQVTM and ANQGSEA. V was pared by 5 bases and J by 0 bases, with 7 bases between. This CDR3 contains 12 residues. This CDR3 reads CSVTDLNTEAFF. For the CDR3, the DNA is TGCAGCGTTACGGACTTGAACACTGAAGCTTTCTTT.

The CDR3 loop is CASSQDVRGLNTGELFF. The CDR3 DNA sequence: TGCGCCAGCAGCCAAGATGTCAGGGGACTAAACACCGGGGAGCTGTTTTTT. V and J are TRBV4-3 and TRBJ2-2; D might be TRBD2 (7 bases). The CDR3 runs to 17 residues. Germline loops: CDR1 LGHNA, CDR2 YSLEER. Trimming removed 0 bases from V and 2 bases from J, with 13 bases in between.

The V call is TRBV18, the J call TRBJ2-1, with D hard to call. The germline V gene encodes CDR1 KGHSH and CDR2 LQKENI. This CDR3 has 15 residues. The germline V and J ends were trimmed by 1 base and 9 bases, with 16 bases remaining between them. The CDR3 loop is CASSPQQVDQFEQFF. The CDR3 DNA follows: TGTGCCAGCTCACCACAGCAGGTCGACCAATTTGAGCAGTTCTTC.

The chain uses TRBV6-1 and TRBJ2-2; D may correspond to TRBD1 or TRBD2 (5 bases each). Trimming removed 4 bases at V and 7 bases at J, with 16 bases between. CDR1 and CDR2 from the germline V gene are MNHNS and SASEGT. The CDR3 is 15 residues long. The CDR3 DNA follows: TGTGCCAGCAGTGTGACCGGGACCCGGGGCGGGGAGCTGTTTTTT. Its translation: CASSVTGTRGGELFF.